The clone carrying this T cell receptor (beta chain) appeared a few times. The antigen is unknown. A read error may account for a junction end that differs from germline. Per the study methods: A classifier for distant metastasis in papillary thyroid cancer was constructed using CDR3 differences observed across clinicopathological groups. TCRdb re-analyzed the PCR reads using MiXCR. The V and J calls reflect TCRdb's pipeline rather than the authors' work. In the table there are 25,000 to 35,000 clones, over 15% of which are singletons. The sample is drawn from a study of metastatic and nonmetastatic thyroid tumors. On the study more broadly: The comparison covered peripheral blood and tumor or nodule tissue in malignant and benign thyroid patients.

Study-wide results and caveats: Malignant thyroid tumors reportedly exceeded benign nodules significantly in TCR beta diversity, with the difference appearing in blood and tumor.

No patient received treatment before thyroid surgery. This CDR3 comprises 14 residues. Germline V CDR1 and CDR2: MNHNS, SASEGT. This sequence joins TRBV6-1 and TRBJ1-1, with D tentatively TRBD1 (6 bases). Sequenced: blood. The source of this sequence is a female donor with papillary thyroid cancer or a benign thyroid nodule (not recorded which). Some clones in this sample may be carry-over from other donors' samples. CDR3 sequence reads: CASTNEGGYTEAFF. CDR3 in DNA: TGTGCCAGCACCAACGAGGGGGGGTACACTGAAGCCTTCTTT.